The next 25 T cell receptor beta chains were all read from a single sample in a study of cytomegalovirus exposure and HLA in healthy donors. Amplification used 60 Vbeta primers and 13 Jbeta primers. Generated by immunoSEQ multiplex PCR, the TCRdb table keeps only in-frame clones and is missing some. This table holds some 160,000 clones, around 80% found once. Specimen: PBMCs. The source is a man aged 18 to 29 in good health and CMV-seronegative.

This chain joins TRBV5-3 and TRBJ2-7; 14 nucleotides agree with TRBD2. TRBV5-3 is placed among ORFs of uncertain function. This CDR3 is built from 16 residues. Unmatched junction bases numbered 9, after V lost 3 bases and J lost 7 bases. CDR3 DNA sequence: TGTGCCAGAAGCTCGTGGACTAGCGGGAGGTATTATGAGCAGTACTTC. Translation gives CARSSWTSGRYYEQYF.

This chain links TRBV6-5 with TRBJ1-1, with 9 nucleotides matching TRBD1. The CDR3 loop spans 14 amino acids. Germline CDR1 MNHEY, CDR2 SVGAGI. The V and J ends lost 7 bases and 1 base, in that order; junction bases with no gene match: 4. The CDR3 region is CASTKGQGNTEAFF. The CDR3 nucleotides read TGTGCCAGCACGAAGGGACAGGGGAACACTGAAGCTTTCTTT.

The CDR3 protein is CASSNRGSMNTEAFF. The DNA for the CDR3 is TGTGCCAGCAGTAACAGGGGTTCTATGAACACTGAAGCTTTCTTT. J is TRBJ1-1 and V is TRBV28; 7 nucleotides match TRBD1. The V gene end was trimmed by 5 bases and the J gene end by 0 bases; junction bases not matched to a gene: 6. The CDR3 is 15 amino acids. Germline V lookup: CDR1 MDHEN, CDR2 SYDVKM.

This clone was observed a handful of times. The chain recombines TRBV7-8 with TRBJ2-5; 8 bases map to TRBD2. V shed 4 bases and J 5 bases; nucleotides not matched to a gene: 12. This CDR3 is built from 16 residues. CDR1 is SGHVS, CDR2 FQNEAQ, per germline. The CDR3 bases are TGTGCCAGCAGCTACGCCTCAGCGGGAGCCATGGAGACCCAGTACTTC. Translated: CASSYASAGAMETQYF. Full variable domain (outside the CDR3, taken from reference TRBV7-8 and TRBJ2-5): GAGVSQSPRYKVAKRGQDVALRCDPISGHVSLFWYQQALGQGPEFLTYFQNEAQLDKSGLPSDRFFAERPEGSVSTLKIQRTQQEDSAVYLCASSYASAGAMETQYFGPGTRLLVL.

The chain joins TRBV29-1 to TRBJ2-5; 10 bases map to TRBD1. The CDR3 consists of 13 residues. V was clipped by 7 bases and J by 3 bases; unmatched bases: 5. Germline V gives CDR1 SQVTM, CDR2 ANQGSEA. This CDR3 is CSGGQGLEETQYF. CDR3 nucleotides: TGCAGCGGGGGACAGGGGTTGGAAGAGACCCAGTACTTC.

DNA of the CDR3: TGTGCCAGCAGTGAACTGCGGGGGGGCATGGTTGGGGTAGCCAAAAACATTCAGTACTTC. It codes for CASSELRGGMVGVAKNIQYF. V gene TRBV6-1 combines with J gene TRBJ2-4, with 9 bases aligning to TRBD2. J lost 0 bases, V lost 2 bases, and 14 bases had no gene match. Germline V gene sequence: CDR1 MNHNS, CDR2 SASEGT. The CDR3 covers 20 residues.

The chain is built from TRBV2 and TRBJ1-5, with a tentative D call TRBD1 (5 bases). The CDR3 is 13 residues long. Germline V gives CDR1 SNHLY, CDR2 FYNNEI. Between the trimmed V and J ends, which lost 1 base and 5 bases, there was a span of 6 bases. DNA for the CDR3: TGTGCCAGCAGTGAAGAGGGGTATCAGCCCCAGCATTTT. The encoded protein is CASSEEGYQPQHF.

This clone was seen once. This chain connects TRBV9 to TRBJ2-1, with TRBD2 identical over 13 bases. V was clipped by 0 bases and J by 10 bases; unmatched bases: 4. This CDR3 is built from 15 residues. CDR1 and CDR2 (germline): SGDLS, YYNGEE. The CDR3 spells CASSVGTSGGEEQFF. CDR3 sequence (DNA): TGTGCCAGCAGCGTAGGGACTAGCGGGGGAGAGGAGCAGTTCTTC.

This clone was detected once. This chain's CDR3 is CASISLTGGSTDTQYF. CDR3 sequence (DNA): TGTGCCAGCATCTCCCTTACAGGGGGCTCCACAGATACGCAGTATTTT. The rearrangement uses TRBV28 and TRBJ2-3; 9 positions agree with TRBD1. Germline-derived CDR1 and CDR2 are MDHEN and SYDVKM. The CDR3 extends over 16 amino acids. The V and J ends lost 7 bases and 2 bases, in that order; junction bases with no gene match: 10.

CDR3 loop: CASSFAPDRKGSGNTIYF. In DNA, the CDR3 is TGTGCCAGCAGCTTCGCCCCTGACAGGAAGGGTAGTGGAAACACCATATATTTT. The V call is TRBV5-6, the J call TRBJ1-3, with a tentative D call TRBD1 (6 bases). Germline V gene data show CDR1 as SGHDT and CDR2 as YYEEEE. The CDR3 consists of 18 residues. V was shortened by 2 bases and J by 3 bases, with 21 bases between the two germline ends. The full variable domain, with the rest looked up from reference TRBV5-6 and TRBJ1-3, is DAGVTQSPTHLIKTRGQQVTLRCSPKSGHDTVSWYQQALGQGPQFIFQYYEEEERQRGNFPDRFSGHQFPNYSSELNVNALLLGDSALYLCASSFAPDRKGSGNTIYFGEGSWLTVV.

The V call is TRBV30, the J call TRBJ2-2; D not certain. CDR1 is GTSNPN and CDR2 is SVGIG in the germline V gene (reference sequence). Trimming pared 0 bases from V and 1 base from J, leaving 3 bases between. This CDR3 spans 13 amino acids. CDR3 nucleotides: TGTGCCTGGAGTGTCGTGAACACCGGGGAGCTGTTTTTT. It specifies CAWSVVNTGELFF.

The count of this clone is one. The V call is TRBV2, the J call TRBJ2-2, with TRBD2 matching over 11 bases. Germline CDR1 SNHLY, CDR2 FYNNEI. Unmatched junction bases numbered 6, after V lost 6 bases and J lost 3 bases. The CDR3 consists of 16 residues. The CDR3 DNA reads TGTGCCAGCAGCCTAGCGGGGGGACAACACACCGGGGAGCTGTTTTTT. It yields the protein CASSLAGGQHTGELFF.

The CDR3 bases are TGTGCCAGCAGCCCCCGCACCGGGGAGCTGTTTTTT. The encoded protein is CASSPRTGELFF. The chain uses TRBV9 and TRBJ2-2; D gene uncertain. V was clipped by 4 bases and J by 4 bases, with 5 bases between them. This CDR3 region has 12 residues. Germline V gene data show CDR1 as SGDLS and CDR2 as YYNGEE.

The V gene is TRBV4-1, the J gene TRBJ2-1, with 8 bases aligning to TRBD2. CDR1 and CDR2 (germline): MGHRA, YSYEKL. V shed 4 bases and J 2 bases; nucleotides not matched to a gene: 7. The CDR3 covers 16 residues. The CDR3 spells CASSRLAGSTYNEQFF. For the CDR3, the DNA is TGCGCCAGCAGCCGATTAGCGGGATCGACCTACAATGAGCAGTTCTTC.

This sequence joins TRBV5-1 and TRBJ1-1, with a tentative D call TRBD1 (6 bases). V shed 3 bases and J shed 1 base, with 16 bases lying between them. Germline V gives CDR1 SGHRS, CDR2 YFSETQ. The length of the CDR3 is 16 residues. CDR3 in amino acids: CASSWRLGARNTEAFF. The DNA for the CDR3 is TGCGCCAGCAGCTGGAGGTTGGGGGCGCGGAACACTGAAGCTTTCTTT.

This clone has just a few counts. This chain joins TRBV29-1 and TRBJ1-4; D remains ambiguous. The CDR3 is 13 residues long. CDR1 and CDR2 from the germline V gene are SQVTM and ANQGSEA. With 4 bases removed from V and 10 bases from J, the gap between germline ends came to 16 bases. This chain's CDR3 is CSVGHLLSGKLFF. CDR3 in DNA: TGCAGCGTTGGTCACCTCCTCTCGGGAAAACTGTTTTTT.

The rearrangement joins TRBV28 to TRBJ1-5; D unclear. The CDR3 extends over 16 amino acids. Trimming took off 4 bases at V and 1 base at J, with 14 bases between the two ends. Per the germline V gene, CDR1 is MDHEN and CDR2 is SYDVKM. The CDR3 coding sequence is TGTGCCAGCAGTTCCCCGGGAGGCCGGAGCAATCAGCCCCAGCATTTT. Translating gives CASSSPGGRSNQPQHF.

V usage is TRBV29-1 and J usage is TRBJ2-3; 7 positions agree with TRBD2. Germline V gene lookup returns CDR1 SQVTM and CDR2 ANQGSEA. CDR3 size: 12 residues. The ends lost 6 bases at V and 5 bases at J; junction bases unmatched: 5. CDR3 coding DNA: TGCAGCGTCGGACTAGGTTTAGATACGCAGTATTTT. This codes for CSVGLGLDTQYF.

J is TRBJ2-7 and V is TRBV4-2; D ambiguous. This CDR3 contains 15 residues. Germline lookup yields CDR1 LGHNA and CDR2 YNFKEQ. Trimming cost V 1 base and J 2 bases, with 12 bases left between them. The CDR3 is CASSQGATATYEQYF. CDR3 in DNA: TGTGCCAGCAGCCAAGGAGCAACCGCCACCTACGAGCAGTACTTC.

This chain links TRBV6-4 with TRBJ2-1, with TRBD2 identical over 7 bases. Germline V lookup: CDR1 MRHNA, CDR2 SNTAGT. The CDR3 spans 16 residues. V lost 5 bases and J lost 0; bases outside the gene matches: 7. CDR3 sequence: CASSSRGVSSYNEQFF. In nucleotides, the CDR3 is TGTGCCAGCAGTAGCCGGGGGGTCAGCTCCTACAATGAGCAGTTCTTC.

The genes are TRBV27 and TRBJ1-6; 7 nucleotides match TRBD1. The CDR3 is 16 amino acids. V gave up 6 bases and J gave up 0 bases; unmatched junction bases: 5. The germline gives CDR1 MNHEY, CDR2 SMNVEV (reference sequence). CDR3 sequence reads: CASRVTGASYNSPLHF. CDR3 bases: TGTGCCAGCAGGGTAACAGGGGCCTCCTATAATTCACCCCTCCACTTT.

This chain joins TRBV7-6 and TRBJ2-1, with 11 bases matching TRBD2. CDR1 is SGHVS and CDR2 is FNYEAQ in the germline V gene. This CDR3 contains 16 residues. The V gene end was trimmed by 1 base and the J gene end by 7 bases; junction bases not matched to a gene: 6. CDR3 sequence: CASSLVTSGGGNEQFF. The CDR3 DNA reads TGTGCCAGCAGCTTAGTAACTAGCGGGGGAGGAAATGAGCAGTTCTTC.

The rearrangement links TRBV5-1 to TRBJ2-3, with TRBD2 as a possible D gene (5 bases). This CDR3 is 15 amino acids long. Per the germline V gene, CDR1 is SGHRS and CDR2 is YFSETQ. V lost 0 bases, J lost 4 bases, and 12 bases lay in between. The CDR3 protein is CASSLGAGDADTQYF. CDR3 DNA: TGCGCCAGCAGCTTGGGTGCGGGCGACGCAGATACGCAGTATTTT.

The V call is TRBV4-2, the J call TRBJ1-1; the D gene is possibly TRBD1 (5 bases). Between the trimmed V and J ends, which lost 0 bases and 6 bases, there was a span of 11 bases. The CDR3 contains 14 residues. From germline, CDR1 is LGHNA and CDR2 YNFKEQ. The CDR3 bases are TGTGCCAGCAGCCAAGATCGGGAGGGGTCTGAAGCTTTCTTT. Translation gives CASSQDREGSEAFF.

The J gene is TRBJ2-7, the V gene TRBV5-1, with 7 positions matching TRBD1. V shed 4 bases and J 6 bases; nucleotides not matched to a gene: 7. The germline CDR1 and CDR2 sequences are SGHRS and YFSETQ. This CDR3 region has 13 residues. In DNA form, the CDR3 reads TGCGCCAGCAGCACCGACAGGGTCCGCGAGCAGTACTTC. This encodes CASSTDRVREQYF.